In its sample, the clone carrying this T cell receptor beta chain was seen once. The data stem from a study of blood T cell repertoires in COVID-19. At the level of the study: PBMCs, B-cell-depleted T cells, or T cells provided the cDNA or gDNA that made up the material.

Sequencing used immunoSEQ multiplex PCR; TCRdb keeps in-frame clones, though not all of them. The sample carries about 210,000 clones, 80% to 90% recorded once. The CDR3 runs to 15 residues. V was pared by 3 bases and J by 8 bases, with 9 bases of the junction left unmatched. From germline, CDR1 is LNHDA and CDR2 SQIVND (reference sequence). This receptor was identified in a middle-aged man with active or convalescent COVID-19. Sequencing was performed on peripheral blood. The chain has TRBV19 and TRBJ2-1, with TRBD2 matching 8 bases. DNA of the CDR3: TGTGCCAGTAGTATTTACAGCGGGAGTTTCGATGAGCAGTTCTTC. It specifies CASSIYSGSFDEQFF.